This TCR beta chain was recorded in a study of blood T cell repertoires in COVID-19. Study-level information: The analysed material was cDNA or gDNA that came from T cells, B-cell-depleted T cells, or PBMCs.

Source study methods: Cell counts per sample came from amplifying reference gene primers. Clones were read by immunoSEQ multiplex PCR, and TCRdb kept only the in-frame ones, dropping some. Clone size and the V and J calls come from that table; the DNA yielded D and trimming. Altogether about 160,000 clones are present, 85% being singletons, with the ten largest covering about 3.3%. The germline CDR1 and CDR2 sequences are LNHDA and SQIVND (reference sequence). CDR3 size: 13 residues. V was pared by 4 bases and J by 6 bases, with 11 bases between. The sample taken for sequencing was peripheral blood. The clonotype comes from a human donor with acute or convalescent COVID-19. The donor label of this sample is uncertain. The chain couples TRBV19 to TRBJ2-3; D unresolved. The CDR3 is CASSTSLRDTQYF. The CDR3 coding sequence is TGTGCCAGTAGTACCTCTCTCAGGGATACGCAGTATTTT.